The clone carrying this T cell receptor (beta chain) has a single count. What it binds is not known. Trimming shortened V by 3 bases and J by 2 bases, and 6 bases separated the two germline ends. CDR1 and CDR2 (germline): SGHDT, YYEEEE. This CDR3 comprises 13 residues. The source of the sample is a study of vaccination effects on CD4 cells after COVID-19. Sequencing was performed with immunoSEQ multiplex PCR; in TCRdb, only in-frame clones are kept and a portion is missing. The sample holds 45,000 or so clones, more than 75% seen once. Study results and limitations: There were few convalescent patients in the study and no early post-infection timepoints.

Isolating CD4+ T cells followed ten to eleven days of culture. This person caught SARS-CoV-2 sometime from March to December 2020, and PCR testing confirmed the infection. Cells had half their medium changed to IL-2 medium on days 3 and 7. The sequenced sample was CD4+ T cells from PBMCs cultured without peptide, obtained before COVID-19 vaccination. The receptor comes from a human donor who had a prior SARS-CoV-2 infection. The V gene is TRBV5-6, the J gene TRBJ2-1; D remains unclear. CDR3 sequence reads: CASSWRAYNEQFF. CDR3 sequence (DNA): TGTGCCAGCAGCTGGAGAGCCTACAATGAGCAGTTCTTC.